This T cell receptor beta chain stems from a study of T-cell memory formation after mild COVID-19. Study information: Each donor largely had its own TCR clusters.

Concerning this clonotype: Its antigen is as yet unknown.

V was clipped by 9 bases and J by 7 bases, with 22 bases between them. Germline lookup yields CDR1 LNHDA and CDR2 SQIVND (reference sequence). CDR3 size: 15 residues. TCRdb reprocessed the 5' RACE reads with MiXCR, giving one entry per CDR3 protein. This sample has roughly 250,000 distinct CDR3 sequences, with around 15% found just once. Broader study findings: Clones shrinking from day 15 to 85 showed even CD4/CD8 mixes; later expanders tilted CD4+. Contracting clones localized mainly to CM and EM when CD4+ and mainly to EMRA when CD8+. Pre-infection memory already had some responding clones, implying cross-reactive memory joined.

The sample comprised PBMCs or a T cell subset sorted from them (not recorded which). The chain links TRBV19 to TRBJ1-5, with D unresolved. The sequence derives from a man in his late teens or twenties who had mild COVID-19 (a few samples of this study predate the infection). Cell type and time point are not known. This CDR3 reads CASIRNIGSGQPQHF. Written as DNA, the CDR3 is TGTGCCAGCATACGGAACATCGGCTCTGGGCAGCCCCAGCATTTT.